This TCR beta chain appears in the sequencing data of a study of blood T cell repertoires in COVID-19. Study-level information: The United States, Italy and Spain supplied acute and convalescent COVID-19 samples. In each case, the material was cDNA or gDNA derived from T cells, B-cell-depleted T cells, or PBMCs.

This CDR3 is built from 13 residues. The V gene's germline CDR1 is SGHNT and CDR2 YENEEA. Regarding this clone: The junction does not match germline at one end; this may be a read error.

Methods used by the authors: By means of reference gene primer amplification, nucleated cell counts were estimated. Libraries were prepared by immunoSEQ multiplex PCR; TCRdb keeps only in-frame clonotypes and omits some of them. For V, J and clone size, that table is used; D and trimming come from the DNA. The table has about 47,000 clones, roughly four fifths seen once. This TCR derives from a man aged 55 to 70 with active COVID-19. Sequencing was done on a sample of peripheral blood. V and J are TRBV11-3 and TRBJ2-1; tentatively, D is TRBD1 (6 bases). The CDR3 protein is CASSLDRLSEQFF. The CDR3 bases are TGTGCCAGCAGCCTAGACAGGTTGAGTGAGCAGTTCTTC.